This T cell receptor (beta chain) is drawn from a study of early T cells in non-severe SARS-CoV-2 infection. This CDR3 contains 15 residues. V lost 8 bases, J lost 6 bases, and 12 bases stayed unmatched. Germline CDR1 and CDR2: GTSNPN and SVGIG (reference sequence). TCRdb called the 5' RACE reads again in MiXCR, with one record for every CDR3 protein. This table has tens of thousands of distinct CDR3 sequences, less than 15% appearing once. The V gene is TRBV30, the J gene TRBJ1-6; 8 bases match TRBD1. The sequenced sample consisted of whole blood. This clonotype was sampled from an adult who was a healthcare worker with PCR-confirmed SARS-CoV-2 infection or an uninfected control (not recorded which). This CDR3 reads CATSRGQGANSPLHF. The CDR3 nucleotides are TGTGCCACCTCAAGGGGGCAGGGGGCTAATTCACCCCTCCACTTT.